Sequencing of this T cell receptor (beta chain) was carried out in a study of persistence of HIV-infected CD4 T cells. Remarks on this clone: The antigen is unknown.

The immunoSEQ assay was version 4, run in survey mode. Libraries were prepared by immunoSEQ multiplex PCR; TCRdb keeps only in-frame clonotypes and omits some of them. This table has around 35,000 clones, around 80% appearing once. From germline, CDR1 is GTSNPN and CDR2 SVGIG (reference sequence). Deletions cut 3 bases from V and 0 bases from J, with 15 bases between. The CDR3 has 15 residues. Cells were stimulated with CMV-infected fibroblast lysates at about 10 ug/mL. CD40L-negative CD69-negative CD45RO-high memory CD4+ T cells were sorted as populations depleted of antigen-responding cells. Adults with HIV-1 started suppressive ART while chronically infected. Donors had CD4+ T cell counts above 400 cells/uL and were CMV-seropositive. A roughly 20-hour stimulation of CD8-depleted PBMCs used anti-CD28/CD49d costimulation, CD40-blocking antibody and enfuvirtide.

The input for sequencing was CD4+ T cells sorted from PBMCs after roughly 18-hour stimulation, taken from a patient who received antiretroviral therapy. The chain carries TRBV30 and TRBJ2-7; maybe TRBD2 (7 bases). This clonotype was sampled from an adult man with HIV who was CMV-seropositive. CDR3 bases: TGTGCCTGGAGCCTGGGGGGGGCCAACTCCTACGAGCAGTACTTC. Translated: CAWSLGGANSYEQYF.